These T cell receptor beta chains were read from a single sample in a study of chemoradiotherapy in HPV16-positive cancers. The data were produced by immunoSEQ multiplex PCR, yet TCRdb's version contains in-frame clones alone and is incomplete. This sample has roughly 28,000 clones, with roughly nine tenths found just once. This specimen consisted of blood, obtained from a patient who underwent chemoradiotherapy. These receptors all come from a human donor with HPV-associated anogenital cancer. CDR3s include the opening cysteine and the closing phenylalanine or tryptophan. A D gene is named only where the DNA matches it firmly. Clone size is shown for a subset of rows, as once, few, many or a class of expanded clone.

D | size | J | V | CDR3 | DNA
. | . | TRBJ1-1 | TRBV7-9 | CASPGGEENEAFF | TGTGCCAGCCCCGGGGGGGAGGAGAATGAAGCTTTCTTT
TRBD1 | . | TRBJ2-7 | TRBV6-5 | CASTRQGGSYEQYF | TGTGCCAGCACCCGACAGGGGGGTTCCTACGAGCAGTACTTC
. | . | TRBJ2-4 | TRBV2 | CASKGLDIQYF | TGTGCCAGCAAGGGTTTGGACATTCAGTACTTC
. | . | TRBJ2-6 | TRBV7-8 | CASSLITAGANVLTF | TGTGCCAGCAGCCTAATTACGGCTGGGGCCAACGTCCTGACTTTC
TRBD2 | . | TRBJ2-3 | TRBV4-1 | CASSRGLAGSTDTQYF | TGCGCCAGCAGCCGGGGACTAGCGGGAAGCACAGATACGCAGTATTTT
. | once | TRBJ2-7 | TRBV6-5 | CATPRRLIDF | TGTGCCACCCCGCGGAGGCTAATTGACTTC
. | . | TRBJ2-2 | TRBV28 | CASSLIPNTGELFF | TGTGCCAGCAGTTTAATCCCGAACACCGGGGAGCTGTTTTTT
. | once | TRBJ1-5 | TRBV19 | CASSIDQPLGHSNQPQHF | TGTGCCAGTAGTATAGACCAACCCTTGGGGCATAGCAATCAGCCCCAGCATTTT
TRBD1 | . | TRBJ2-7 | TRBV28 | CASSPPWGRGLYEQYF | TGTGCCAGCAGCCCCCCCTGGGGCAGGGGGCTCTACGAGCAGTACTTC
. | few | TRBJ2-7 | TRBV15 | CATSTSAGSSGFSYEQYF | TGTGCCACCAGCACCTCGGCGGGGAGCAGCGGCTTCTCCTACGAGCAGTACTTC
. | once | TRBJ2-1 | TRBV5-4 | CASSLGLGTGGFF | TGTGCCAGCAGCTTGGGGCTAGGCACTGGGGGGTTCTTC
TRBD1 | . | TRBJ2-7 | TRBV9 | CASSSRDRGHEQYF | TGTGCCAGCAGCTCCCGGGACAGGGGCCACGAGCAGTACTTC
. | . | TRBJ2-7 | TRBV10-1 | CASSASVAGGFYEQYF | TGCGCCAGCAGTGCCTCGGTCGCAGGAGGCTTTTACGAGCAGTACTTC
. | . | TRBJ2-7 | TRBV5-6 | CASSLEGRISYEQYF | TGTGCCAGCAGCTTGGAAGGTAGAATCTCCTACGAGCAGTACTTC
TRBD1 | . | TRBJ1-1 | TRBV7-9 | CASSLRTGDTEAFF | TGTGCCAGCAGCCTTAGGACAGGGGACACTGAAGCTTTCTTT
. | . | TRBJ2-7 | TRBV27 | CASSLGVGSYEQYF | TGTGCCAGCAGTTTAGGGGTAGGCTCCTACGAGCAGTACTTC
TRBD1 | . | TRBJ2-1 | TRBV7-8 | CASSLLLGQVSSYNEQFF | TGTGCCAGCAGCTTGTTACTGGGACAGGTGAGCTCCTACAATGAGCAGTTCTTC
. | . | TRBJ2-7 | TRBV6-1 | CASSEGGSRSYEQYF | TGTGCCAGCAGTGAAGGCGGCAGCCGCTCCTACGAGCAGTACTTC
TRBD2 | . | TRBJ2-3 | TRBV4-2 | CASSLDLAGEHTDTQYF | TGTGCCAGCAGCCTGGATCTAGCGGGGGAGCACACAGATACGCAGTATTTT
TRBD1 | . | TRBJ2-1 | TRBV11-2 | CASSLVGTGVGNEQFF | TGTGCCAGCAGCTTAGTGGGGACAGGGGTAGGCAATGAGCAGTTCTTC
. | . | TRBJ1-2 | TRBV5-1 | CASSLQGGLYGYTF | TGCGCCAGCAGCTTGCAGGGAGGTCTTTATGGCTACACCTTC
TRBD1 | . | TRBJ2-2 | TRBV4-3 | CASSQGTGGPGELFF | TGCGCCAGCAGCCAAGGGACAGGGGGCCCCGGGGAGCTGTTTTTT
. | . | TRBJ2-7 | TRBV30 | CAWSRSGVGEQYF | TGTGCCTGGAGTAGATCAGGGGTTGGGGAGCAGTACTTC
TRBD1 | . | TRBJ2-5 | TRBV14 | CASSRNQGQGVRETQYF | TGTGCCAGCAGCAGGAACCAGGGACAGGGGGTACGAGAGACCCAGTACTTC
TRBD1 | once | TRBJ1-1 | TRBV28 | CASSLSTGGSNTEAFF | TGTGCCAGCAGTTTATCGACAGGGGGTAGTAACACTGAAGCTTTCTTT
TRBD1 | . | TRBJ2-2 | TRBV7-7 | CASSLVDRVNTGELFF | TGTGCTAGCAGCTTAGTAGACAGGGTGAACACCGGGGAGCTGTTTTTT
. | . | TRBJ2-5 | TRBV10-1 | CASSDRDNQETQYF | TGCGCCAGCAGTGACCGGGACAACCAAGAGACCCAGTACTTC
. | . | TRBJ2-7 | TRBV10-3 | CAISRDTSYEQYF | TGTGCCATCAGCCGGGACACCTCCTACGAGCAGTACTTC
TRBD1 | . | TRBJ1-5 | TRBV18 | CASSLGTVNQPQHF | TGTGCCAGCTCACTCGGGACAGTCAATCAGCCCCAGCATTTT
TRBD1 | . | TRBJ1-3 | TRBV6-5 | CASSRDRDPGNTIYF | TGTGCCAGCAGCCGTGACAGGGATCCTGGAAACACCATATATTTT
. | . | TRBJ1-5 | TRBV10-3 | CAISESDYQPQHF | TGTGCCATCAGTGAGTCGGACTATCAGCCCCAGCATTTT
. | . | TRBJ2-3 | TRBV2 | CASSEADFSTDTQYF | TGTGCCAGCAGTGAAGCGGATTTTAGCACAGATACGCAGTATTTT
. | . | TRBJ1-1 | TRBV10-3 | CAIRRQMNTEAFF | TGTGCCATCCGCCGACAGATGAACACTGAAGCTTTCTTT
. | . | TRBJ2-7 | TRBV5-6 | CASSLDWAYARGTMQYF | TGTGCCAGCAGCTTGGATTGGGCGTACGCTCGAGGGACGATGCAGTACTTC
TRBD1 | . | TRBJ1-2 | TRBV29-1 | CSVEGGTGIYGYTF | TGCAGCGTTGAAGGGGGGACAGGGATCTATGGCTACACCTTC
TRBD2 | . | TRBJ2-1 | TRBV6-1 | CASSEVLAGGEQFF | TGTGCCAGCAGTGAAGTTTTGGCGGGGGGTGAGCAGTTCTTC
. | . | TRBJ2-5 | TRBV5-4 | CASSRRDTQETQYF | TGTGCCAGCAGCCGGAGGGACACGCAAGAGACCCAGTACTTC
. | . | TRBJ2-1 | TRBV10-3 | CAISDGGYERNEQFF | TGTGCCATCAGTGACGGTGGGTACGAACGGAATGAGCAGTTCTTC
TRBD2 | . | TRBJ2-5 | TRBV7-2 | CASSRSGGPVETQYF | TGTGCCAGCAGCCGTAGCGGGGGGCCGGTTGAGACCCAGTACTTC
. | . | TRBJ2-3 | TRBV7-2 | CASSPYTDTQYF | TGTGCCAGCAGCCCCTACACAGATACGCAGTATTTT
TRBD1 | . | TRBJ1-2 | TRBV7-9 | CASSQDRRDRVFGYTF | TGTGCCAGCAGCCAAGATCGCCGGGACAGGGTTTTTGGCTACACCTTC
. | . | TRBJ2-1 | TRBV9 | CASSVDSSFFYNEQFF | TGTGCCAGCAGCGTAGATTCTAGCTTCTTTTACAATGAGCAGTTCTTC
TRBD1 | . | TRBJ1-2 | TRBV28 | CASSLRTGDYYGYTF | TGTGCCAGCAGCCTTAGGACAGGGGACTACTATGGCTACACCTTC
. | . | TRBJ1-2 | TRBV6-5 | CATKGTGLYGYTF | TGTGCCACCAAAGGGACTGGCCTCTATGGCTACACCTTC